This T cell receptor (beta chain) emerged from a study of PD-1 blockade in classical Hodgkin lymphoma. Whole-study context: Patients in the cohort were put on intravenous nivolumab, 3 mg/kg every 2 weeks.

Germline V gives CDR1 ENHRY, CDR2 SYGVKD. The CDR3 spans 16 residues. V lost 5 bases and J 4 bases, leaving 20 bases between the germline ends. Study results and caveats: Diminished baseline TCR diversity has been reported in newly diagnosed patients relative to healthy donors.

Concerning this clone itself: Antigen unknown.

After autologous stem cell transplantation all patients relapsed, and prior brentuximab vedotin exposure differed between cohorts. Libraries were prepared by immunoSEQ multiplex PCR; TCRdb keeps only in-frame clonotypes and omits some of them. Here the sample spans 90,000 or so clones, around 90% being singletons. The sequenced sample was peripheral blood mononuclear cells (PBMCs), obtained before the second cycle of nivolumab. This receptor was taken from a human donor with classical Hodgkin lymphoma. The chain recombines TRBV10-3 with TRBJ2-5, with D possibly being TRBD1 or TRBD2 (6 bases each). CDR3 loop: CAISWTSGGRIETQYF. CDR3 sequence (DNA): TGTGCCATCAGTTGGACGTCTGGGGGGCGGATAGAGACCCAGTACTTC.